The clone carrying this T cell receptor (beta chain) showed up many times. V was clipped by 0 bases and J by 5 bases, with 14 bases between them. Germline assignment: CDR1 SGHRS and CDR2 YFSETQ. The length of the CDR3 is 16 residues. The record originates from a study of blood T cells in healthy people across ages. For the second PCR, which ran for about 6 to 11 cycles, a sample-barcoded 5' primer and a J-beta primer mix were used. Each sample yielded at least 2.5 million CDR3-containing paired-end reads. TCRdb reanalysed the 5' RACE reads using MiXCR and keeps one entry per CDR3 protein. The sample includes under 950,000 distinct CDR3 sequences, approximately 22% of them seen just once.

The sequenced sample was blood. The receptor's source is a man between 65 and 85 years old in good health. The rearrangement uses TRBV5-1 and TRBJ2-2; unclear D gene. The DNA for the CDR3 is TGCGCCAGCAGCTTGGCCCCAAGTGGGCAAACCGGGGAGCTGTTTTTT. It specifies CASSLAPSGQTGELFF.